This T cell receptor beta chain was found in a study of CD8+ T cells in alopecia areata. Study-wide background: Among treated patients, severity was scored by affected scalp area percentage. Study results and caveats: In lesional scalp, particularly from alopecia totalis/universalis, clonality was higher than in normal scalp.

Documented treatment: oral pan-JAK inhibitor, 5-10 mg twice daily. Investigators isolated RNA and reverse transcribed it into cDNA to act as the sequencing template. TCRdb's copy holds only in-frame clones and misses some; the assay was immunoSEQ multiplex PCR. The sample comprises approximately 210,000 clones, more than 55% of which are singletons, and 0.95% to 1.5% rests with the top ten. Notes on this clone: Its specificity is not known.

Germline CDR1 and CDR2: SGDLS and YYNGEE. V lost 1 base, J lost 8 bases, and 12 bases lay in between. This CDR3 contains 13 residues. Material: CD4+ T cells sorted from blood, obtained around week 44, from a patient treated with tofacitinib. This TCR derives from a human donor with alopecia areata. V is TRBV9 and J is TRBJ1-2; D is unclear. CDR3 bases: TGTGCCAGCAGCGTAACTCCAGGAGACGGCTACACCTTC. Its translation is CASSVTPGDGYTF.